This T cell receptor (beta chain) was captured by sequencing in a study of blood T cell repertoires in COVID-19. About the study: Samples of COVID-19 (acute and convalescent) were obtained from the United States, Italy and Spain. The analysed material was cDNA or gDNA that came from T cells, B-cell-depleted T cells, or PBMCs.

Per the original data handling: The assay estimated nucleated cells by amplifying reference gene primers. Profiled with immunoSEQ multiplex PCR; TCRdb holds only in-frame clones, not every one. That table furnishes V, J and clone size, whereas the DNA furnished D and trimming. The profile shows some 130,000 clones, roughly 90% of them singletons. The V gene lost 8 bases and the J gene lost 1 base, with 8 bases spanning the gap. Germline V gene lookup returns CDR1 MDHEN and CDR2 SYDVKM. CDR3 size: 12 residues. This chain connects TRBV28 to TRBJ1-2; D gene uncertain. The TCR sequence derives from a man in his 70s with active COVID-19. The specimen sequenced was peripheral blood. The CDR3 is CASFSVNYGYTF. The CDR3 DNA reads as TGTGCCAGCTTCTCAGTTAACTATGGCTACACCTTC.